This TCR beta chain was captured in a study of T cell changes during pregnancy in multiple sclerosis. The length of the CDR3 is 13 residues. J gave up 3 bases and V 8 bases, and 4 bases lay outside the gene matches. In germline, CDR1 is SQVTM, CDR2 ANQGSEA. The assay was immunoSEQ multiplex PCR, and TCRdb's table has in-frame clones only and misses some. This sample has roughly 100,000 clones; roughly 93% occur once, and the top ten carry around 0.92%. The receptor comes from a female donor with multiple sclerosis, enrolled in a pregnancy study. Sample: peripheral blood, taken after pregnancy. The chain combines TRBV29-1 with TRBJ1-5, with 10 bases lining up with TRBD1. The CDR3 DNA sequence: TGCAGCATCGGACAGGGGGTCAATCAGCCCCAGCATTTT. This translates into CSIGQGVNQPQHF.